The 19 T cell receptor beta chains listed next were all sequenced from one sample in a study of CD8 T cells in ankylosing spondylitis. Findings and caveats of the study: Ankylosing spondylitis blood appeared to carry a characteristic TCR beta motif of several highly homologous variants.

TCRdb itself ran the 5' RACE reads through MiXCR, one entry per CDR3 protein. The table shows roughly 450,000 distinct CDR3 sequences, with 20% to 30% occurring only once. Their specific antigens are unknown. The sequenced material came from blood, either unsorted or a sorted T cell fraction (not recorded which). The receptors come from a male donor with ankylosing spondylitis.

This clonotype has a handful of counts. This chain connects TRBV29-1 to TRBJ2-5; TRBD2 matches at 9 bases. Germline CDR1 is SQVTM and CDR2 is ANQGSEA. V lost 4 bases to trimming and J lost 5 bases; unmatched junction nucleotides: 5. The CDR3 has 13 residues. CDR3 sequence: CSVALAGTETQYF. The CDR3 coding sequence is TGCAGCGTTGCCCTAGCGGGAACGGAGACCCAGTACTTC. The whole variable domain, remainder taken from reference TRBV29-1 and TRBJ2-5, is SAVISQKPSRDICQRGTSLTIQCQVDSQVTMMFWYRQQPGQSLTLIATANQGSEATYESGFVIDKFPISRPNLTFSTLTVSNMSPEDSSIYLCSVALAGTETQYFGPGTRLLVL.

The chain carries TRBV11-2 and TRBJ2-7, with D possibly being TRBD1 (5 bases). V lost 1 base to trimming and J lost 0 bases, with 10 bases between them. Germline V gene sequence: CDR1 SGHAT, CDR2 FQNNGV. The CDR3 sequence is 15 residues long. The CDR3 here is CASSLGTTGSYEQYV. CDR3 DNA: TGTGCCAGCAGCTTAGGGACAACGGGCTCCTACGAGCAGTACGTC.

V usage is TRBV2 and J usage is TRBJ2-2; no definite D call. Germline V gives CDR1 SNHLY, CDR2 FYNNEI. The CDR3 runs 14 residues. V was cut by 4 bases and J by 3 bases, with 9 bases left in between. CDR3 in amino acids: CASSGDGDTGELFF. CDR3 DNA sequence: TGTGCCAGCAGTGGAGACGGAGACACCGGGGAGCTGTTTTTT.

The rearrangement joins TRBV12-3 or TRBV12-4 to TRBJ2-7; maybe TRBD2 (5 bases). The CDR3 spans 11 residues. Trimming stripped 8 bases from V and 7 bases from J, with 12 bases between. The CDR3 DNA follows: TGTGCCAGCTCGAAAGAGGGAGAGCAGTACTTC. Translation gives CASSKEGEQYF.

This sequence joins TRBV20-1 and TRBJ1-5; no clear D. V gave up 4 bases and J gave up 2 bases, with 9 bases separating them. CDR3 length: 13 amino acids. The V gene's germline CDR1 is DFQATT and CDR2 SNEGSKA (reference sequence). The chain's CDR3 is CSANSGRNQPQHF. CDR3 nucleotides: TGCAGTGCTAACAGCGGTCGCAATCAGCCCCAGCATTTT.

The rearrangement uses TRBV29-1 and TRBJ2-2; 7 positions match TRBD1. With V trimmed by 4 bases and J by 5 bases, 4 bases remained unmatched. The germline V gene encodes CDR1 SQVTM and CDR2 ANQGSEA. This CDR3 is 13 amino acids long. In DNA form, the CDR3 reads TGCAGCGTTGCAGGGGGATCGACCGGGGAGCTGTTTTTT. Its translation is CSVAGGSTGELFF.

J is TRBJ1-1 and V is TRBV2, with unresolved D. With 4 bases removed from V and 3 bases from J, the gap between germline ends came to 9 bases. CDR3 size: 13 residues. Germline loops: CDR1 SNHLY, CDR2 FYNNEI. The CDR3 spells CASSASWDTEAFF. The CDR3 coding sequence is TGTGCCAGCAGTGCGAGTTGGGACACTGAAGCTTTCTTT.

The chain links TRBV20-1 to TRBJ2-2; 10 bases are a match to TRBD2. CDR1 is DFQATT, CDR2 SNEGSKA, per germline (reference sequence). The CDR3 extends over 14 amino acids. Trimming cost V 6 bases and J 4 bases; bases outside gene matches: 5. CDR3 sequence reads: CSARTSGVTGELFF. The CDR3 coding sequence is TGCAGTGCAAGGACTAGCGGAGTCACCGGGGAGCTGTTTTTT.

This rearrangement joins TRBV12-3 or TRBV12-4 to TRBJ1-5; unclear D gene. Trimming removed 7 bases from V and 9 bases from J, with 22 bases in between. There are 15 residues in the CDR3. The CDR3 DNA sequence: TGTGCCAGCACCCTCGGCCTAACTCCGGAGGGGCCCCAGCATTTT. This sequence encodes CASTLGLTPEGPQHF.

This clonotype was picked up a small number of times. V gene TRBV5-1 combines with J gene TRBJ2-1; 8 nucleotides agree with TRBD2. The CDR3 is 16 residues long. CDR1 is SGHRS and CDR2 is YFSETQ in the germline V gene. J gave up 1 base and V 3 bases, and 6 bases lay outside the gene matches. CDR3 region: CASSWKRELSYNEQFF. CDR3 sequence (DNA): TGCGCCAGCAGCTGGAAGCGGGAGTTGTCCTACAATGAGCAGTTCTTC.

The chain combines TRBV15 with TRBJ2-3; D gene ambiguous. Germline V gene lookup returns CDR1 LNHNV and CDR2 YYDKDF (reference sequence). V lost 4 bases to trimming and J lost 5 bases, with 10 bases between them. The length of the CDR3 is 13 residues. Written as DNA, the CDR3 is TGTGCCACCAGCACCCGGTTGGGAGATACGCAGTATTTT. It is translated as CATSTRLGDTQYF. Using reference TRBV15 and TRBJ2-3 for the parts outside the CDR3, the full variable domain is DAMVIQNPRYQVTQFGKPVTLSCSQTLNHNVMYWYQQKSSQAPKLLFHYYDKDFNNEADTPDNFQSRRPNTSFCFLDIRSPGLGDTAMYLCATSTRLGDTQYFGPGTRLTVL.

This clonotype was picked up a small number of times. The chain is built from TRBV10-2 and TRBJ2-1, with 11 bases fitting TRBD2. CDR1 is WSHSY and CDR2 is SAAADI in the germline V gene. The CDR3 contains 14 residues. J lost 7 bases, V lost 7 bases, and 6 bases had no gene match. The CDR3 is CASTWTSGRNEQFF. CDR3 DNA sequence: TGCGCCAGCACTTGGACTAGCGGGCGGAATGAGCAGTTCTTC.

This clonotype was detected a few times. This rearrangement joins TRBV24-1 to TRBJ2-1; D call uncertain. The CDR3 sequence is 14 residues long. Germline V gene sequence: CDR1 KGHDR, CDR2 SFDVKD. V was trimmed by 4 bases and J by 9 bases, leaving 15 bases between them. The CDR3 DNA is TGTGCCACCAGTGACCCCGTGTCCCCTCGTGAGCAGTTCTTC. Protein sequence: CATSDPVSPREQFF.

This clonotype was detected a few times. This chain links TRBV10-3 with TRBJ2-1; D may correspond to TRBD1 or TRBD2 (6 bases each). This CDR3 contains 14 residues. CDR1 and CDR2 from the germline V gene are ENHRY and SYGVKD. V lost 4 bases and J 5 bases, leaving 12 bases between the germline ends. The CDR3 is CAISGGRDHNEQFF. CDR3 DNA: TGTGCCATCAGTGGGGGGCGGGACCACAATGAGCAGTTCTTC.

CDR3 DNA: TGTGCCAGCAGCTTACCCGGGGGGACCGGGGAGCTGTTTTTT. Translation: CASSLPGGTGELFF. The chain joins TRBV12-3 or TRBV12-4 to TRBJ2-2; 7 nucleotides agree with TRBD2. The CDR3 is 14 residues long. After removal of 6 bases from V and 5 bases from J, the junction contained 6 bases not matched to a gene.

The table lists this clonotype with a few counts. One end of the junction varies from germline; a read error may be responsible. The chain joins TRBV5-1 to TRBJ2-1; tentatively, D is TRBD2 (5 bases). The CDR3 covers 15 residues. CDR1 SGHRS and CDR2 YFSETQ come from the germline V gene. CDR3 sequence (DNA): TGTGCCAGCAGCCTCGGACTTAGCTCCTACAATGAGCAGTTCTTC. Protein product: CASSLGLSSYNEQFF.

The V call is TRBV7-8, the J call TRBJ2-1, with 10 bases lining up with TRBD2. Trimming cost V 1 base and J 9 bases; bases outside gene matches: 9. The V gene's germline CDR1 is SGHVS and CDR2 FQNEAQ. The CDR3 sequence is 16 residues long. The CDR3 region has the DNA TGTGCCAGCAGCTTAGTTGCTAGCGGGAGCCCGGGTGAGCAGTTCTTC. Encoded protein: CASSLVASGSPGEQFF.

The chain recombines TRBV11-2 with TRBJ1-1; TRBD1 might be the D (6 bases). Trimming removed 5 bases at V and 7 bases at J, with 17 bases between. CDR1 is SGHAT and CDR2 is FQNNGV in the germline V gene. The CDR3 is 14 residues long. The DNA of the CDR3 is TGTGCCAGCAGCACCCGACAGGCCGACAGTGAAGCTTTCTTT. This sequence encodes CASSTRQADSEAFF.

The chain uses TRBV4-2 and TRBJ2-3; 9 nucleotides align to TRBD1. Germline V gives CDR1 LGHNA, CDR2 YNFKEQ. The CDR3 extends over 20 amino acids. The junction had 18 bases not matched to a gene; V was cut back by 3 bases and J by 2 bases. Here the CDR3 reads CASSQRDREKTLKPTDTQYF. DNA of the CDR3: TGTGCCAGCAGCCAGAGGGACAGGGAGAAAACCCTCAAGCCCACAGATACGCAGTATTTT.